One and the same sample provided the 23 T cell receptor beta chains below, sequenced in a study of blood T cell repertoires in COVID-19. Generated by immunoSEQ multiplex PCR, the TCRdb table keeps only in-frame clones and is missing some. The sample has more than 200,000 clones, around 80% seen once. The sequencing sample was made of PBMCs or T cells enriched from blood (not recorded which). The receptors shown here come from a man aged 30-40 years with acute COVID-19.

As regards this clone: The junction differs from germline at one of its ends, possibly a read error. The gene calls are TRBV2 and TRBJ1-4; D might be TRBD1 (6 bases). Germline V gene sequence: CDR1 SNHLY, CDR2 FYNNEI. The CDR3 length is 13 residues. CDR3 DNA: TGTGCCAGCAGCCGGGACACTAGTGAAAAACTGTTTTTT. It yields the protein CASSRDTSEKLFF.

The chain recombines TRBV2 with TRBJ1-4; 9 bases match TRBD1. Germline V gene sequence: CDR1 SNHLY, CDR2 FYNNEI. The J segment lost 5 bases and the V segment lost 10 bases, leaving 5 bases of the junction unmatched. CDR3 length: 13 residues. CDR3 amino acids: CATAGTGNEKLFF. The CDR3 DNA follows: TGTGCCACCGCCGGGACAGGGAATGAAAAACTGTTTTTT.

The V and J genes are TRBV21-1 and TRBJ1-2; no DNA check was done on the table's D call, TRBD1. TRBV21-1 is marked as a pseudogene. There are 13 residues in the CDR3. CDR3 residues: CLSTPRGNYGYTF. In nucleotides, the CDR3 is TGTCTAAGCACCCCCAGGGGCAACTATGGCTACACCTTC.

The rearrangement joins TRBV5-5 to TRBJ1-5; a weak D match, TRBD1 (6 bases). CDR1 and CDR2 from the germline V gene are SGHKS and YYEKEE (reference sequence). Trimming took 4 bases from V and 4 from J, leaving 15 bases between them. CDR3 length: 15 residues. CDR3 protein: CASSLSGQQNQPQHF. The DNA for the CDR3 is TGTGCCAGCAGCCTCTCCGGACAGCAAAATCAGCCCCAGCATTTT.

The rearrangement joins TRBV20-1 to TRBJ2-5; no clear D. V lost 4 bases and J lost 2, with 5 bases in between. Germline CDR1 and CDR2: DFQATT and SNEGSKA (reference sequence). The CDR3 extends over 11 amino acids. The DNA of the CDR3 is TGCAGTGCTAACAGACAAGAGACCCAGTACTTC. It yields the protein CSANRQETQYF.

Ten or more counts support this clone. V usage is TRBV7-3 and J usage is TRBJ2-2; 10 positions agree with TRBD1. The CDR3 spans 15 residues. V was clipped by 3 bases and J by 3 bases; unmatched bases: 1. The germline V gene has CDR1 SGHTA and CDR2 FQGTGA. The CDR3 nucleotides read TGTGCCAGCAGCTTTGGACAGGGGGACACCGGGGAGCTGTTTTTT. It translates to CASSFGQGDTGELFF. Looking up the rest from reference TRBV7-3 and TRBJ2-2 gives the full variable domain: GAGVSQTPSNKVTEKGKYVELRCDPISGHTALYWYRQSLGQGPEFLIYFQGTGAADDSGLPNDRFFAVRPEGSVSTLKIQRTERGDSAVYLCASSFGQGDTGELFFGEGSRLTVL.

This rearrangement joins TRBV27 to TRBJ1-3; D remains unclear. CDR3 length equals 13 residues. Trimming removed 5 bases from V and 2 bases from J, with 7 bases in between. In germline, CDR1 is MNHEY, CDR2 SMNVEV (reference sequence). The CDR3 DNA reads TGTGCCAGCAGTCCCGTAACTGGAAACACCATATATTTT. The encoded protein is CASSPVTGNTIYF.

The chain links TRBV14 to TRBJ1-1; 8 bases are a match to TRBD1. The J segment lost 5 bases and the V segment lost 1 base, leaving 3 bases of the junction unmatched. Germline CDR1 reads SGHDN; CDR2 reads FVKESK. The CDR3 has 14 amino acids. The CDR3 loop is CASSQARGRTEAFF. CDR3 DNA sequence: TGTGCCAGCAGCCAAGCCAGGGGGCGGACTGAAGCTTTCTTT.

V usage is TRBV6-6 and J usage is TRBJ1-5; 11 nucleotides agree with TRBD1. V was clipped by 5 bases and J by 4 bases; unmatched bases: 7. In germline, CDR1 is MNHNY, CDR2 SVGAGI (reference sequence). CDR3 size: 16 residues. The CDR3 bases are TGTGCCAGCAGTACCGGACAGGGGGCAGGAAATCAGCCCCAGCATTTT. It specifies CASSTGQGAGNQPQHF.

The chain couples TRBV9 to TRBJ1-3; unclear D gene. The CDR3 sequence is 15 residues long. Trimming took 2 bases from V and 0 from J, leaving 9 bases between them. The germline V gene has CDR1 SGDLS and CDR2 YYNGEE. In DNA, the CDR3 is TGTGCCAGCAGCGTTCTAGGTGCCTCTGGAAACACCATATATTTT. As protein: CASSVLGASGNTIYF.

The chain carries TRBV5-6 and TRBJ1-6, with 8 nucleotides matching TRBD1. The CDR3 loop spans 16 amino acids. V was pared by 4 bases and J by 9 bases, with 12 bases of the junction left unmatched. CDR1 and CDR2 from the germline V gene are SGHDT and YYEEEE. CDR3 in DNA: TGTGCCAGCAGCCTCGGCATGACAGGGGCAAGTTCACCCCTCCACTTT. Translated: CASSLGMTGASSPLHF.

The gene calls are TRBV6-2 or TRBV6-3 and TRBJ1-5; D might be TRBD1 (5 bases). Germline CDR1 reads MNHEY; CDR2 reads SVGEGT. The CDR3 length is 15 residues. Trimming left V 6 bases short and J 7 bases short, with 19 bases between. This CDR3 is CASSLLEGSGQPQHF. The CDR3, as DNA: TGTGCCAGCAGCCTTTTGGAGGGGTCAGGGCAGCCCCAGCATTTT.

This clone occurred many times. The CDR3 nucleotides read TGCGCCAGCCACCGGGACAGGGGCTACGAGCAGTACTTC. Translated, it gives CASHRDRGYEQYF. V usage is TRBV5-1 and J usage is TRBJ2-7; 10 nucleotides line up with TRBD1. Germline values: CDR1 SGHRS, CDR2 YFSETQ. Trimming took 7 bases from V and 3 from J; bases not matched to a gene: 4. The CDR3 covers 13 residues.

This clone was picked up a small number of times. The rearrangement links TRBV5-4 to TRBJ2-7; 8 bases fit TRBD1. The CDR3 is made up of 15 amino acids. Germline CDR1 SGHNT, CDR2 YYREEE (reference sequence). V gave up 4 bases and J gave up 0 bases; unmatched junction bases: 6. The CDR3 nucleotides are TGTGCCAGCAGCACTGGACAGGGCCCCTCCTACGAGCAGTACTTC. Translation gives CASSTGQGPSYEQYF.

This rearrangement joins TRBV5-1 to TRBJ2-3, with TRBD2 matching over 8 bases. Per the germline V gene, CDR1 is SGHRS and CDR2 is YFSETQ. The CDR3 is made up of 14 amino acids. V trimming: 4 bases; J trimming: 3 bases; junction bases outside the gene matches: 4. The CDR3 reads CASSPGGLTDTQYF. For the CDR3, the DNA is TGCGCCAGCAGCCCGGGGGGGCTGACAGATACGCAGTATTTT.

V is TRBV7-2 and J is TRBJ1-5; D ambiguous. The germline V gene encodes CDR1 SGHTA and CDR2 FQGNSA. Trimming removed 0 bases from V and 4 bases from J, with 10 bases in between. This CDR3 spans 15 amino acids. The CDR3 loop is CASSLADLGNQPQHF. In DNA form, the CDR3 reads TGTGCCAGCAGCTTAGCGGATCTCGGGAATCAGCCCCAGCATTTT.

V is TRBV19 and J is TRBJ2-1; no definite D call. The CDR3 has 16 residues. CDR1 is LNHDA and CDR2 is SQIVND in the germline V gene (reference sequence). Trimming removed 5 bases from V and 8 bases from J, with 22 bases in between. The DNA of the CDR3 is TGTGCCAGTAGTTTAGGGCAGGTAACAACTTGGGATGAGCAGTTCTTC. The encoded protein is CASSLGQVTTWDEQFF.

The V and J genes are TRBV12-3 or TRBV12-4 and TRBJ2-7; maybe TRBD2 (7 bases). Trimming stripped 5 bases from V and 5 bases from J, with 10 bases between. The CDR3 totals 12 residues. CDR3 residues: CASSGGGHEQYF. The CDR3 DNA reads TGTGCCAGCAGTGGGGGGGGGCACGAGCAGTACTTC.

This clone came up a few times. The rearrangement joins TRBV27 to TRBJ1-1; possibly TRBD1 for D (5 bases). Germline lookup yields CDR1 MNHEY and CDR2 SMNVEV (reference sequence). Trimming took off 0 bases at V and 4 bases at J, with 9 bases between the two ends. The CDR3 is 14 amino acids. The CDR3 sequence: CASSLSRGGTEAFF. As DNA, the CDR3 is TGTGCCAGCAGTTTATCCCGGGGGGGCACTGAAGCTTTCTTT.

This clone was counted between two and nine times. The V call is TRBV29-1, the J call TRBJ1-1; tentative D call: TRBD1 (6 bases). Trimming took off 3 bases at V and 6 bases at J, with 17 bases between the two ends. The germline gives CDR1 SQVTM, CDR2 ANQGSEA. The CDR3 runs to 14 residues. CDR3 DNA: TGCAGCGTTGAGAGGATTGACAGGATCCCTGAAGCTTTCTTT. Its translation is CSVERIDRIPEAFF.

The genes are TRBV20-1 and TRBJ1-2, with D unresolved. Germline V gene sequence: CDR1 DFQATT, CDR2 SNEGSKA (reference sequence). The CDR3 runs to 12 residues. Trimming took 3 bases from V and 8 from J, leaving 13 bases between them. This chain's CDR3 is CSASTTYGGYTF. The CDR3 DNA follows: TGCAGTGCTAGTACTACATATGGAGGCTACACCTTC.

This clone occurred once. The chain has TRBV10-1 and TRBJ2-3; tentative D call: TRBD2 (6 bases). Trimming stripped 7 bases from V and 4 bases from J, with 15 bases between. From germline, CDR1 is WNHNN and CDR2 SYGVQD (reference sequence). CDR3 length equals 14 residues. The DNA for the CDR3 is TGCGCCAGCAAGAGGCTAGCTAGCGCAGATACGCAGTATTTT. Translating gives CASKRLASADTQYF.

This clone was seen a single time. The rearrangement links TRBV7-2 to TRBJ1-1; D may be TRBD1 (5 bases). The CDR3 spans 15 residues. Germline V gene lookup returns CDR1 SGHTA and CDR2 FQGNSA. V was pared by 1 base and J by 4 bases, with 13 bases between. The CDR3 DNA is TGTGCCAGCAGCTTAGGTGGGGCGCTGGGCACTGAAGCTTTCTTT. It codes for CASSLGGALGTEAFF.